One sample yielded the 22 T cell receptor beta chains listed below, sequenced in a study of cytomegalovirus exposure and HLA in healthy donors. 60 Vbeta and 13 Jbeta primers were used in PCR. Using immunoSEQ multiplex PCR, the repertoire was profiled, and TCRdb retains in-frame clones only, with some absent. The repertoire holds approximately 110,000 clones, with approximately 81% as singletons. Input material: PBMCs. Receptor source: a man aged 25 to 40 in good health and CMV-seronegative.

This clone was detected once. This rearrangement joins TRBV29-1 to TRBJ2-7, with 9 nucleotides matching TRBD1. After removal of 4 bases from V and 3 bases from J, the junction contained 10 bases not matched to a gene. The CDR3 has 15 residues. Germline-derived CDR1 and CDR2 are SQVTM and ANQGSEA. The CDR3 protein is CSVVKLRDRDYEQYF. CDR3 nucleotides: TGCAGCGTTGTAAAGCTCCGGGACAGGGACTACGAGCAGTACTTC.

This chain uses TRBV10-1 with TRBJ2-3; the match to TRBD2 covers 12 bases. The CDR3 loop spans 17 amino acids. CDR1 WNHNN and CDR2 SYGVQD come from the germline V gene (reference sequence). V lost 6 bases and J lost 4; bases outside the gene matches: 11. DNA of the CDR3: TGCGCCAGCAGCCCGGGACTAGCGGGCGGGGAGGCAGATACGCAGTATTTT. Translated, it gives CASSPGLAGGEADTQYF.

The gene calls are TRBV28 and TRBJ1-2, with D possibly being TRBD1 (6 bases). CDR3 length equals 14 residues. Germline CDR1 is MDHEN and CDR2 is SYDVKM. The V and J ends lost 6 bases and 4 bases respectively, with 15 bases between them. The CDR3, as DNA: TGTGCCAGCAGACTAGGGGGGGAGACCTATGGCTACACCTTC. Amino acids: CASRLGGETYGYTF.

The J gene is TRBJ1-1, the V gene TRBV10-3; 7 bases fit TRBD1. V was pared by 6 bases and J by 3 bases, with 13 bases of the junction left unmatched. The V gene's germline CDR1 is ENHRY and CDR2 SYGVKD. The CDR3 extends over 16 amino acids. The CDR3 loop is CAIRPSNRGRHTEAFF. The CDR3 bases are TGTGCCATCAGGCCGAGTAACAGGGGTAGGCACACTGAAGCTTTCTTT.

CDR3 nucleotides: TGTGCCAGCAGTGAATTTGTCAGTTCCCAAGAGACCCAGTACTTC. Translated, it gives CASSEFVSSQETQYF. This sequence joins TRBV6-1 and TRBJ2-5; D is unclear. Trimming took 2 bases from V and 1 from J, leaving 11 bases between them. Germline assignment: CDR1 MNHNS and CDR2 SASEGT. This CDR3 region has 15 residues.

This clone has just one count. CDR3 DNA: TGCGCCAGCTTCGGCACATCTACGGGGGAGCAGTACTTC. Its protein product is CASFGTSTGEQYF. This chain connects TRBV5-1 to TRBJ2-7; the D gene is possibly TRBD2 (5 bases). V was cut by 7 bases and J by 7 bases, with 18 bases left in between. CDR1 SGHRS and CDR2 YFSETQ come from the germline V gene. The CDR3 spans 13 residues.

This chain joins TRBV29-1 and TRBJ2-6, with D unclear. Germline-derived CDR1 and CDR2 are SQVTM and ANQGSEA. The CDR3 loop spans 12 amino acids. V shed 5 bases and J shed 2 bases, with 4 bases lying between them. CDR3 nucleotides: TGCAGCGTTTCTACTGGGGCCAACGTCCTGACTTTC. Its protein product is CSVSTGANVLTF.

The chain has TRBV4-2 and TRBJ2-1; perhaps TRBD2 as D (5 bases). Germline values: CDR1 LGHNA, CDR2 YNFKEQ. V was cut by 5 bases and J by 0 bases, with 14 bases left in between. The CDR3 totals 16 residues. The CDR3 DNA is TGTGCCAGCAGCGGAGGACGGAGGAGCTCCTACAATGAGCAGTTCTTC. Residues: CASSGGRRSSYNEQFF.

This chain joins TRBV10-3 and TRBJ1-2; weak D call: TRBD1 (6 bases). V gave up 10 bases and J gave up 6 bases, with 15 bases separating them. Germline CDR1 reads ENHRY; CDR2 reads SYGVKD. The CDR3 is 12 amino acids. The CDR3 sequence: CATFGQPDGYTF. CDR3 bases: TGTGCCACCTTCGGACAGCCGGATGGCTACACCTTC.

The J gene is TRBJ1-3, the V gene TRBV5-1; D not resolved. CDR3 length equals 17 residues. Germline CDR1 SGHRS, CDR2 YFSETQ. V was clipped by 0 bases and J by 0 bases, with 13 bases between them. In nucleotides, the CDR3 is TGCGCCAGCAGCTTGGCGGCGGGCCCGAGCTCTGGAAACACCATATATTTT. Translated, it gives CASSLAAGPSSGNTIYF.

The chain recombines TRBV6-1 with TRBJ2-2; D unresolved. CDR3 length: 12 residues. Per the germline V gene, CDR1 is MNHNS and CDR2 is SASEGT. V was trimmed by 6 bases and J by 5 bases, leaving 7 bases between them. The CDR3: CASRYITGELFF. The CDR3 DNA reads TGTGCCAGCAGATATATTACCGGGGAGCTGTTTTTT.

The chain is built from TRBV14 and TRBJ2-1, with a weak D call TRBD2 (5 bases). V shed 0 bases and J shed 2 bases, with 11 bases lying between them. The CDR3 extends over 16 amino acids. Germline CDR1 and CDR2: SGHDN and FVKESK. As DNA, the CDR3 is TGTGCCAGCAGCCAAGATATCGGGGAGCCCTACAATGAGCAGTTCTTC. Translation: CASSQDIGEPYNEQFF. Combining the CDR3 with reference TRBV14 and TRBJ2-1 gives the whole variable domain EAGVTQFPSHSVIEKGQTVTLRCDPISGHDNLYWYRRVMGKEIKFLLHFVKESKQDESGMPNNRFLAERTGGTYSTLKVQPAELEDSGVYFCASSQDIGEPYNEQFFGPGTRLTVL.

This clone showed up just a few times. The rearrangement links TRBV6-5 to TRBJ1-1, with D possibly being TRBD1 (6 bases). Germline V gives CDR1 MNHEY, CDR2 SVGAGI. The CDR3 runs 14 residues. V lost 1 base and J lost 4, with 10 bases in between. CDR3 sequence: CASSYLQGITEAFF. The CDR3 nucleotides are TGTGCCAGCAGTTACTTGCAGGGGATCACTGAAGCTTTCTTT.

The CDR3 DNA sequence: TGTGCCAGCAGTTTCCCGGACGGGGGGTACAATGAGCAGTTCTTC. Protein product: CASSFPDGGYNEQFF. This chain joins TRBV27 and TRBJ2-1, with 7 bases that match TRBD2. With V trimmed by 3 bases and J by 4 bases, 6 bases remained unmatched. Looked up from germline, CDR1 is MNHEY and CDR2 is SMNVEV (reference sequence). CDR3 length: 15 residues.

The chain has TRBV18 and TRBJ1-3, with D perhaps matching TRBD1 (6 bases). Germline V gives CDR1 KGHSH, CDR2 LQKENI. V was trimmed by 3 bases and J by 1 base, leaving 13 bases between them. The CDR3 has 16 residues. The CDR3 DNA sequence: TGTGCCAGCTCACCTACAGGGCCATCGTCTGGAAACACCATATATTTT. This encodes CASSPTGPSSGNTIYF.

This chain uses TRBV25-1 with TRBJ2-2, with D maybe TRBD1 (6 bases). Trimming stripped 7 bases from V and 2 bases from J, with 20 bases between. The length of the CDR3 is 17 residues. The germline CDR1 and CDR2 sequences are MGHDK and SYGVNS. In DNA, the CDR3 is TGTGCCAGCACCCAGACAGGTTCGAGTAGTAACACCGGGGAGCTGTTTTTT. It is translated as CASTQTGSSSNTGELFF.

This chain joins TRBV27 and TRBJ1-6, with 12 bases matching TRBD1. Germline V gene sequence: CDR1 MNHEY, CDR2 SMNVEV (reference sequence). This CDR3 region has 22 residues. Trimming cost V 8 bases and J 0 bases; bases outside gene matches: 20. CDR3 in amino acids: CASAQLGTGGIFTSSYNSPLHF. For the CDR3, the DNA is TGTGCCAGCGCTCAATTAGGGACAGGGGGCATTTTTACAAGCTCCTATAATTCACCCCTCCACTTT.

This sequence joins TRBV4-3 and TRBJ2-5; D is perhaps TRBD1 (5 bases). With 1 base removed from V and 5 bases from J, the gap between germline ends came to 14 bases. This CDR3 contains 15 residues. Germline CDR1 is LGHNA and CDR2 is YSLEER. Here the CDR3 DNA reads TGCGCCAGCAGCCAAGTTTCGGGTAGGGGTGAGACCCAGTACTTC. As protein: CASSQVSGRGETQYF.

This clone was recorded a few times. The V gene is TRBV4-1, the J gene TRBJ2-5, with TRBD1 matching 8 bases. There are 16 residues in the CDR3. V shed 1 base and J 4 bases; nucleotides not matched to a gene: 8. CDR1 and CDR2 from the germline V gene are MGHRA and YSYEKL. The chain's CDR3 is CASSQGQGAPRETQYF. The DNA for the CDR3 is TGCGCCAGCAGCCAAGGGCAGGGGGCGCCCCGAGAGACCCAGTACTTC.

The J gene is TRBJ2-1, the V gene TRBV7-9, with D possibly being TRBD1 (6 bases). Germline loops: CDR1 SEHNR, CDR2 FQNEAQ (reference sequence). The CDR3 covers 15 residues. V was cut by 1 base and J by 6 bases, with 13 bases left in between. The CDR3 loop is CASSLVTGSINEQFF. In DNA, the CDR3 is TGTGCCAGCAGCTTAGTAACAGGGTCTATCAATGAGCAGTTCTTC.

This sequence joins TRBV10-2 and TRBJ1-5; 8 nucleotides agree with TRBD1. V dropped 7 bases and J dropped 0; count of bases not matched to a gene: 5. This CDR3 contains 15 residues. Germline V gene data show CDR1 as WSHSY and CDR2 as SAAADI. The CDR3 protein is CASTTGADSNQPQHF. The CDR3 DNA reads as TGCGCCAGCACGACAGGGGCGGATAGCAATCAGCCCCAGCATTTT.

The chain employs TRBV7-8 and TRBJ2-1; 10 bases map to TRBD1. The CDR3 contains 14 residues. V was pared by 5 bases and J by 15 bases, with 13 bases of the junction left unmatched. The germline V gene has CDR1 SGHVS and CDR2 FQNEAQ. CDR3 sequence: CASSQPGTGAQGFF. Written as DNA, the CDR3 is TGTGCCAGCAGCCAACCCGGGACAGGGGCGCAGGGGTTCTTC.